This TCR beta chain derives from a study of PD-1 and CTLA-4 blockade in melanoma. Profiling relied on immunoSEQ multiplex PCR, and the TCRdb table lists in-frame clones only, not all of them. The repertoire has 30,000 or so clones, approximately 90% of them found once; the top ten carry roughly 9%. Germline V CDR1 and CDR2: SGHVS, FNYEAQ. With 1 base removed from V and 0 bases from J, the gap between germline ends came to 7 bases. There are 15 residues in the CDR3. Sequencing was performed on CD8+ T cells from peripheral blood, taken from a patient given anti-PD-1 treatment. This TCR came from a human donor with melanoma. The V and J genes are TRBV7-6 and TRBJ1-5; D call uncertain. Here the CDR3 DNA reads TGTGCCAGCAGCTTAGTGCCGGATAGCAATCAGCCCCAGCATTTT. Its translation: CASSLVPDSNQPQHF.